The rows below give T cell receptor beta chains drawn from one sample of a study of post-analysis software for immune sequencing data. One entry per CDR3 protein, called by TCRdb with MiXCR from the PCR reads. The table records hundreds of thousands of distinct CDR3 sequences, around 60% of them present only once. Input material: blood. These receptors came from a girl aged 2 to 9 with multiple sclerosis. The CDR3 runs from the conserved cysteine through the conserved F or W. Fields, in order: V gene, clone size, D gene, J gene, CDR3 protein, CDR3 DNA. A D gene is named only where the DNA matches it firmly. Some rows have no size entry. The others give once, few or many, or a class for an expanded clone.

TRBV10-3	few	TRBD1	TRBJ1-2	CAISLNSQGADYGYTF	TGTGCCATCAGTTTGAATTCCCAGGGGGCAGACTATGGCTACACCTTC
TRBV29-1	-	-	TRBJ2-1	CSVQRTGDEQFF	TGCAGCGTTCAACGTACCGGGGATGAGCAGTTCTTC
TRBV29-1	few	-	TRBJ2-1	CSVLGHVRYNEQFF	TGCAGCGTTCTTGGGCACGTGAGGTACAATGAGCAGTTCTTC
TRBV5-1	-	-	TRBJ1-1	CASSPTVPTKNAEAFF	TGCGCCAGCAGCCCCACGGTCCCTACTAAGAACGCTGAAGCTTTCTTT
TRBV7-2	few	-	TRBJ1-1	CASSLGGLLNTEAFF	TGTGCCAGCAGCTTAGGAGGTCTTCTGAACACTGAAGCTTTCTTT
TRBV2	few	TRBD1	TRBJ1-2	CASSEMSGTAHGYTF	TGTGCCAGCAGTGAAATGAGCGGGACAGCTCATGGCTACACCTTC
TRBV11-2	few	-	TRBJ1-2	CASSLTGRQGYTF	TGTGCCAGCAGCCTCACAGGGAGACAAGGCTACACCTTC
TRBV6-1	-	TRBD2	TRBJ2-1	CASSPEFRLAGYNEQFF	TGTGCCAGCAGTCCCGAATTCAGGCTAGCGGGTTACAATGAGCAGTTCTTC
TRBV29-1	-	-	TRBJ1-1	CSVVTGNTEAFF	TGCAGCGTTGTTACGGGGAACACTGAAGCTTTCTTT
TRBV5-1	-	-	TRBJ2-7	CASSSGSIGYNEQYF	TGCGCCAGCAGCTCGGGGTCTATCGGGTACAATGAGCAGTACTTC
TRBV7-2	-	-	TRBJ2-5	CASSSPGAQGTQYF	TGTGCCAGCAGTTCGCCGGGGGCGCAGGGGACCCAGTACTTC
TRBV28	-	-	TRBJ2-7	CASSLKAYYEQYF	TGTGCCAGCAGTTTAAAGGCCTACTACGAGCAGTACTTC
TRBV6-6	few	TRBD2	TRBJ2-5	CASSYRTSRYQETQYF	TGTGCCAGCAGTTATAGGACTAGCCGCTACCAAGAGACCCAGTACTTC
TRBV20-1	-	TRBD2	TRBJ2-7	CSARGGAGDEQYF	TGCAGTGCTAGAGGGGGAGCGGGAGACGAGCAGTACTTC
TRBV5-5	-	-	TRBJ2-6	CASSLGPPALPSGANVLTF	TGTGCCAGCAGCTTGGGACCCCCAGCCCTCCCCTCTGGGGCCAACGTCCTGACTTTC
TRBV7-9	-	-	TRBJ1-1	CASSLGLQNTEAFF	TGTGCCAGCAGCTTAGGTCTGCAGAACACTGAAGCTTTCTTT
TRBV3-1	-	-	TRBJ1-2	CASSQESAGYGYTF	TGTGCCAGCAGCCAAGAATCGGCAGGGTATGGCTACACCTTC
TRBV7-9	-	TRBD1	TRBJ2-7	CASGTGGYEQYF	TGTGCCAGCGGGACAGGGGGCTACGAGCAGTACTTC
TRBV20-1	-	-	TRBJ2-1	CSARGGLAYNEQFF	TGCAGTGCTAGGGGTGGTCTGGCCTACAATGAGCAGTTCTTC
TRBV20-1	-	-	TRBJ1-1	CSAKPGPTEAFF	TGCAGTGCTAAGCCAGGGCCCACTGAAGCTTTCTTT
TRBV10-3	-	TRBD1	TRBJ2-7	CAISARDRGLYEQYF	TGTGCCATCAGCGCCCGGGACAGGGGTCTCTACGAGCAGTACTTC
TRBV7-8	-	-	TRBJ2-7	CASSLVRGDNEQYF	TGTGCCAGCAGCTTAGTAAGAGGGGACAATGAGCAGTACTTC
TRBV12-3/TRBV12-4	few	TRBD1	TRBJ1-2	CASRLSPTGYGYTF	TGTGCCAGCAGACTATCCCCGACAGGGTATGGCTACACCTTC
TRBV25-1	-	-	TRBJ1-6	CASSGVGGRGNSPLHF	TGTGCCAGCAGTGGGGTCGGGGGAAGGGGTAATTCGCCCCTCCACTTT
TRBV24-1	many	-	TRBJ2-3	CATSEPEITDTQYF	TGTGCCACCAGTGAGCCAGAAATCACAGATACGCAGTATTTT